This T cell receptor beta chain was profiled in a study of cytomegalovirus exposure and HLA in healthy donors. Across the whole study: As an earlier analysis found, roughly 170 million T cells yielded over 95 million unique TCR beta sequences. Study-wide points: The majority of TCR sequences were rare, yet some public TCRs appeared in many donors.

Use of 60 Vbeta and 13 Jbeta primers characterized the PCR. The protocol was immunoSEQ multiplex PCR, while the TCRdb copy is restricted to in-frame clones and leaves out a portion. The sample has a few hundred thousand clones; 65% to 85% are singletons. In germline, CDR1 is SEHNR, CDR2 FQNEAQ (reference sequence). CDR3 length equals 14 residues. Trimming stripped 7 bases from V and 1 base from J, with 13 bases between. This clone has a handful of counts. Its specificity is not known. The gene calls are TRBV7-9 and TRBJ1-1, with D hard to call. Specimen: PBMCs. This TCR was recovered from a woman under 40 in good health and CMV-seronegative. The CDR3 sequence: CASTRGRENTEAFF. CDR3 DNA: TGTGCCAGCACCCGAGGCCGGGAGAACACTGAAGCTTTCTTT.